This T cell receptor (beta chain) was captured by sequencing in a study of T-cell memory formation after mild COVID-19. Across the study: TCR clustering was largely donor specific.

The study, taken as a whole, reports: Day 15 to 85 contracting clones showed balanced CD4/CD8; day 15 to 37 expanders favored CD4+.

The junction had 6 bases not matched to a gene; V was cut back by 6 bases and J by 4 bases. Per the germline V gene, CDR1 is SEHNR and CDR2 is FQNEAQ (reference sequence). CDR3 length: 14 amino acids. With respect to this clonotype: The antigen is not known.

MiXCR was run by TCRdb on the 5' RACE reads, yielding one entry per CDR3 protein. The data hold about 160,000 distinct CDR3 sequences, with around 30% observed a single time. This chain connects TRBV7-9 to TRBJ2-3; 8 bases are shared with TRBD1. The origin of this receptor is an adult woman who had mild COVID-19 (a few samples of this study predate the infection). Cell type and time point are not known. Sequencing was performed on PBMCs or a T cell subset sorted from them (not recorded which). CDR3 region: CASRTTGEADTQYF. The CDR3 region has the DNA TGTGCCAGCAGGACGACAGGGGAGGCAGATACGCAGTATTTT.